The clone carrying this T cell receptor (beta chain) appeared a single time. Its antigen remains unidentified. This entry belongs to a study of CD8 T cells in Susac syndrome. General study findings and limits: Expansion of clones was not seen in the CD4+ T cell repertoires of Susac syndrome.

The CDR3 is made up of 14 amino acids. Looked up from germline, CDR1 is GTSNPN and CDR2 is SVGIG (reference sequence). Deletions cut 4 bases from V and 2 bases from J, with 12 bases between. Random hexamers were used to reverse transcribe the RNA input (roughly 0.5 to 1 ug). TCR beta CDR3 was amplified by immunoSEQ multiplex PCR. This amplification extended across 54 Vbeta and 13 Jbeta segments. TCRdb independently ran MiXCR on the immunoSEQ multiplex PCR reads; one entry per CDR3 protein. The sample includes 85,000 to 95,000 distinct CDR3 sequences, roughly 94% seen only once; the top ten take roughly 0.31%.

The rearrangement uses TRBV30 and TRBJ1-5; tentatively, D is TRBD1 (6 bases). Sequencing input: CD4+ T cells from PBMCs. The sequence derives from a human donor with Susac syndrome. CDR3 DNA: TGTGCCTGGAAAGGGGGGAACGGCAATCAGCCCCAGCATTTT. Translation: CAWKGGNGNQPQHF.